This T cell receptor beta chain was sequenced for a study of cytomegalovirus exposure and HLA in healthy donors. Study conclusions and caveats: High sensitivity and specificity were reportedly achieved when the classifier diagnosed cytomegalovirus status.

CDR1 is SGDLS and CDR2 is YYNGEE in the germline V gene. Between the trimmed V and J ends, which lost 0 bases and 0 bases, there was a span of 4 bases. The CDR3 is 13 residues long. In regard to this clone: Antigen: not known. The same CDR3 is also encoded by other DNA sequences in this sample.

PCR used 60 Vbeta primers and 13 Jbeta primers. Using immunoSEQ multiplex PCR, the repertoire was profiled, and TCRdb retains in-frame clones only, with some absent. The data contain roughly 250,000 clones, 84% of them singletons. This chain links TRBV9 with TRBJ2-7; D remains ambiguous. Sequencing was carried out using PBMCs. This sequence originates from a woman aged 40 to 50 in good health and CMV-seropositive. The CDR3 protein is CASSVGSSYEQYF. The CDR3 DNA reads as TGTGCCAGCAGCGTAGGGAGCTCCTACGAGCAGTACTTC.